These 11 T cell receptor beta chains share one sample of origin, sequenced in a study of blood T cell repertoires in COVID-19. This table comes from immunoSEQ multiplex PCR, and its TCRdb copy is limited to in-frame clones, with some not included. Of approximately 170,000 clones listed, about four fifths are singletons. The sample comprised peripheral blood. These receptor sequences come from a man in his 60s with active or convalescent COVID-19.

This chain uses TRBV5-4 with TRBJ1-1, with D possibly being TRBD1 (6 bases). Trimming left V 4 bases short and J 3 bases short, with 13 bases between. Germline CDR1 reads SGHNT; CDR2 reads YYREEE (reference sequence). The CDR3 contains 14 residues. CDR3 amino acids: CASSTTGPDTEAFF. In DNA, the CDR3 is TGTGCCAGCAGCACTACAGGGCCCGACACTGAAGCTTTCTTT.

This clone was seen just once. The chain is built from TRBV10-3 and TRBJ2-7; TRBD1 matches 11 bases. After removal of 10 bases from V and 4 bases from J, the junction contained 9 bases not matched to a gene. Germline V gene sequence: CDR1 ENHRY, CDR2 SYGVKD. CDR3 size: 14 residues. This chain's CDR3 is CATRGTGGSYEQYF. The CDR3 bases are TGTGCCACCAGGGGGACAGGGGGTTCTTACGAGCAGTACTTC.

This clone showed up just a few times. The chain carries TRBV18 and TRBJ1-4; D not resolved. Germline values: CDR1 KGHSH, CDR2 LQKENI. V shed 6 bases and J shed 0 bases, with 8 bases lying between them. CDR3 length equals 14 residues. In nucleotides, the CDR3 is TGTGCCAGCTCCGAGGACTCAACTAATGAAAAACTGTTTTTT. Residues: CASSEDSTNEKLFF.

This chain joins TRBV28 and TRBJ2-7; 9 bases line up with TRBD1. The CDR3 totals 11 residues. Germline V gene lookup returns CDR1 MDHEN and CDR2 SYDVKM. V gave up 5 bases and J gave up 13 bases; unmatched junction bases: 6. CDR3 nucleotide sequence: TGTGCCAGCAGTATACAGGGGGCATCTTACTTC. Translating it yields CASSIQGASYF.

The chain recombines TRBV3-1 (or the pseudogene TRBV3-2) with TRBJ2-6; no definite D call. This CDR3 is 15 amino acids long. Looked up from germline, CDR1 is LGHDT and CDR2 is YNNKEL (reference sequence). Trimming stripped 1 base from V and 4 bases from J, with 8 bases between. The CDR3 sequence: CASSQGLPGANVLTF. The DNA of the CDR3 is TGTGCCAGCAGCCAAGGCCTACCCGGGGCCAACGTCCTGACTTTC.

V is TRBV6-6 and J is TRBJ2-2; TRBD1 might be the D (10 bases). V was trimmed by 5 bases and J by 5 bases, leaving 27 bases between them. The CDR3 is made up of 19 amino acids. Germline CDR1 reads MNHNY; CDR2 reads SVGAGI (reference sequence). Written as DNA, the CDR3 is TGTGCCAGCAGTCGGGGAGACAGGGGGCTAGCGGGGAGGACCGGGGAGCTGTTTTTT. Translated: CASSRGDRGLAGRTGELFF.

This clone was detected only a few times. The chain carries TRBV20-1 and TRBJ2-7; TRBD2 matches 11 bases. Trimming took 3 bases from V and 1 from J; bases not matched to a gene: 8. The CDR3 consists of 16 residues. CDR1 is DFQATT and CDR2 is SNEGSKA in the germline V gene (reference sequence). The CDR3 DNA sequence: TGCAGTGCTAGTTCCACTAGCGGGAGTCTATCCTACGAGCAGTACTTC. Its protein product is CSASSTSGSLSYEQYF.

This clone was counted once. The genes are TRBV19 and TRBJ2-1; 8 positions match TRBD2. There are 18 residues in the CDR3. V shed 3 bases and J 5 bases; nucleotides not matched to a gene: 15. The germline CDR1 and CDR2 sequences are LNHDA and SQIVND (reference sequence). The chain's CDR3 is CASSIASPLAGPNNEQFF. DNA of the CDR3: TGTGCCAGTAGTATTGCATCCCCTTTAGCGGGGCCAAACAATGAGCAGTTCTTC. The variable domain in full, with the rest retrieved from reference TRBV19 and TRBJ2-1, is DGGITQSPKYLFRKEGQNVTLSCEQNLNHDAMYWYRQDPGQGLRLIYYSQIVNDFQKGDIAEGYSVSREKKESFPLTVTSAQKNPTAFYLCASSIASPLAGPNNEQFFGPGTRLTVL.

The chain joins TRBV11-3 to TRBJ2-1; 10 positions agree with TRBD2. The CDR3 extends over 16 amino acids. From germline, CDR1 is SGHNT and CDR2 YENEEA. The trim removed 0 bases at V and 9 bases at J, leaving 8 bases unmatched. In DNA, the CDR3 is TGTGCCAGCAGCTTAGATCTTGCTAGCGGGGGCGGTGAGCAGTTCTTC. It is translated as CASSLDLASGGGEQFF.

V usage is TRBV5-1 and J usage is TRBJ2-7; D remains unclear. V was clipped by 0 bases and J by 2 bases, with 6 bases between them. Germline CDR1 reads SGHRS; CDR2 reads YFSETQ. This CDR3 has 13 residues. The CDR3 loop reads CASSLDKTYEQYF. The CDR3 coding sequence is TGCGCCAGCAGCTTGGACAAAACCTACGAGCAGTACTTC.

This clone has only a few counts. V and J are TRBV5-5 and TRBJ1-5; D is uncertain. The CDR3 is made up of 14 amino acids. Trimming left V 1 base short and J 4 bases short, with 9 bases between. From germline, CDR1 is SGHKS and CDR2 YYEKEE (reference sequence). This chain's CDR3 is CASSLSMANQPQHF. In nucleotides, the CDR3 is TGTGCCAGCAGCTTGAGTATGGCTAATCAGCCCCAGCATTTT.